There are many counts of the clone carrying this T cell receptor beta chain. The antigen is not known. V dropped 6 bases and J dropped 2; count of bases not matched to a gene: 9. The CDR3 is 15 amino acids. These data are taken from a study of T cell repertoires in cytomegalovirus infection. Study-level background: Through public TCR beta signatures, both CMV infection and matching HLA type were indicated. Study findings and constraints: Identification of carriers of CMV plus the relevant HLA was performed using cumulative public TCR beta family frequency. Within the response measured ex vivo, HLA-C-restricted CMV-specific TCR beta clonotypes were dominant.

MiXCR was run by TCRdb on the reads, yielding one entry per CDR3 protein. Among 450,000 to 550,000 distinct CDR3 sequences listed, 16% were seen once. The specimen was CD8+ T cells from PBMCs. The TCR comes from a human donor in good health (CMV status not recorded). Some clones in this sample may be carry-over from other donors' samples. The gene calls are TRBV12-3 or TRBV12-4 and TRBJ2-5; 7 positions match TRBD1. This CDR3 reads CASRATGTAQETQYF. The DNA for the CDR3 is TGTGCCAGCAGAGCTACCGGGACAGCTCAAGAGACCCAGTACTTC.